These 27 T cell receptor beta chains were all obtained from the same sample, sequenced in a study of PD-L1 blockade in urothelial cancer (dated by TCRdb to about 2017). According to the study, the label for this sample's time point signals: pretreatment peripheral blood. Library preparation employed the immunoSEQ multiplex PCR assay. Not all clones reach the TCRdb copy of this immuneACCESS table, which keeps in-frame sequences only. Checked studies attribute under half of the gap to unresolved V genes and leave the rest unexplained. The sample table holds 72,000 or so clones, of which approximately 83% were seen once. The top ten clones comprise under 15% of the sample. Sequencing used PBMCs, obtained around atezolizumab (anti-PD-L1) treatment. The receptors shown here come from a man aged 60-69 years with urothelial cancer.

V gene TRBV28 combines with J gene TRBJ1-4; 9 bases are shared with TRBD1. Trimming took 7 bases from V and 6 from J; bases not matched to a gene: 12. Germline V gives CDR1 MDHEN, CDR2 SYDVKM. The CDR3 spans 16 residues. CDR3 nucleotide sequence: TGTGCCAGCACTCTAAACAGGGGGCTGGGAGATGAAAAACTGTTTTTT. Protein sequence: CASTLNRGLGDEKLFF.

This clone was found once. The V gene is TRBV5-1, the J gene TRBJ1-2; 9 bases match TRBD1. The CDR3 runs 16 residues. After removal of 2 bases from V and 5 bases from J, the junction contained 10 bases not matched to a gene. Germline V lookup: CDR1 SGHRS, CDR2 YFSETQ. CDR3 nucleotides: TGCGCCAGCAGCTTTAGTGGAGGGACAGGGAGTTATGGCTACACCTTC. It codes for CASSFSGGTGSYGYTF.

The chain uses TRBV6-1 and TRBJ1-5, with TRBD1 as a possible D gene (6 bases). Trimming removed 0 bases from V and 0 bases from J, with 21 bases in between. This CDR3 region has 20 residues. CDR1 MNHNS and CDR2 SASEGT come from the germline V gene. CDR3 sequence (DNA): TGTGCCAGCAGTGAAGCGTATCAGGGGTCATATGAGAATAGCAATCAGCCCCAGCATTTT. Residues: CASSEAYQGSYENSNQPQHF.

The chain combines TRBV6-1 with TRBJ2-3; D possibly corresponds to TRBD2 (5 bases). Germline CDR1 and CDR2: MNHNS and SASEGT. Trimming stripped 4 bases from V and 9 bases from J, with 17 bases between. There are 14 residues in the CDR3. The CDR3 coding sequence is TGTGCCAGCAGTGTCAGTACGGGTGCTAGCACGCAGTATTTT. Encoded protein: CASSVSTGASTQYF.

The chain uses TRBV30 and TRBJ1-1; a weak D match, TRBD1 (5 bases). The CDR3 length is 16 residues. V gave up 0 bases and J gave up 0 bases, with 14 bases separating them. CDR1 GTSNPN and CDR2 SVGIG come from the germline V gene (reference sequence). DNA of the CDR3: TGTGCCTGGAGTGTACGGGGGAGACTCATGAACACTGAAGCTTTCTTT. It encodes CAWSVRGRLMNTEAFF.

The CDR3 region is CASSWDRGRYEQYF. CDR3 nucleotides: TGTGCCAGCAGCTGGGACAGGGGGCGCTACGAGCAGTACTTC. The chain has TRBV11-2 and TRBJ2-7, with 12 positions matching TRBD1. The CDR3 is 14 residues long. Losses at the gene ends were 4 bases for V and 3 bases for J; bases not matched to a gene: 1. Germline values: CDR1 SGHAT, CDR2 FQNNGV.

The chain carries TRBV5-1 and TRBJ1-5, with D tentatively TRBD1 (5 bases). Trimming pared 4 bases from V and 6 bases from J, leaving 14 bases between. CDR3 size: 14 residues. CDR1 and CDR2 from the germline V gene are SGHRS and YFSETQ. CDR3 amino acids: CASSTGTLGQPQHF. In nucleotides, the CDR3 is TGCGCCAGCAGCACCGGGACTCTGGGTCAGCCCCAGCATTTT.

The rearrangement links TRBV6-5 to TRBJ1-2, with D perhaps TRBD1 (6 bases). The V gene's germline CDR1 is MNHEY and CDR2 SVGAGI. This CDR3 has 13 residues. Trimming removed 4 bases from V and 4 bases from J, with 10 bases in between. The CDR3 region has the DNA TGTGCCAGCAGTTTTGACAGGTTCTATGGCTACACCTTC. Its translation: CASSFDRFYGYTF.

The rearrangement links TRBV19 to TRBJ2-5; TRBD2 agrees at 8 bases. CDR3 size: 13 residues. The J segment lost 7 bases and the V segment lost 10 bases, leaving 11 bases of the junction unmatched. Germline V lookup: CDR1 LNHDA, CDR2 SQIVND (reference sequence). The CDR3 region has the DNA TGTGCCACCAGCGGGGGCATATGGCGGACCCAGTACTTC. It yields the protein CATSGGIWRTQYF. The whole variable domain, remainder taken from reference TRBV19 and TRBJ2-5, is DGGITQSPKYLFRKEGQNVTLSCEQNLNHDAMYWYRQDPGQGLRLIYYSQIVNDFQKGDIAEGYSVSREKKESFPLTVTSAQKNPTAFYLCATSGGIWRTQYFGPGTRLLVL.

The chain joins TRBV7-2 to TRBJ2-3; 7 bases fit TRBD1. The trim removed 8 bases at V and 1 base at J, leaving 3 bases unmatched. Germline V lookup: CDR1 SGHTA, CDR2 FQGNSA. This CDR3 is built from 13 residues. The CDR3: CASGGQGTDTQYF. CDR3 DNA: TGTGCCAGCGGAGGACAGGGCACAGATACGCAGTATTTT.

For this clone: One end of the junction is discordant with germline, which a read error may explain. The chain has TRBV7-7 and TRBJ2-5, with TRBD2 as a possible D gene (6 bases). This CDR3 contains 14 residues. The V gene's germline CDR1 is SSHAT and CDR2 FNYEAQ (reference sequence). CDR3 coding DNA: TGTGCTAGCAGCTTAGAAAGGACTACCGGGACCCAGTACTTC. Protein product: CASSLERTTGTQYF.

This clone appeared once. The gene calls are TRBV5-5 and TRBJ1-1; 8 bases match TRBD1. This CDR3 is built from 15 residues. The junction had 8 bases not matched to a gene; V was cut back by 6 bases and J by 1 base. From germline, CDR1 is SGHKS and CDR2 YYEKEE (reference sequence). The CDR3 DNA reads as TGTGCCAGCATGGGACAGGCTTTAGGGAACACTGAAGCTTTCTTT. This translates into CASMGQALGNTEAFF.

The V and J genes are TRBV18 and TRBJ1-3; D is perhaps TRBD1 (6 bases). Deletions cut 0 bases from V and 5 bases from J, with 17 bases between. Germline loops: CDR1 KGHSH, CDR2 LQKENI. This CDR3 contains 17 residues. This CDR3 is CASSPPRDTRDRNTIYF. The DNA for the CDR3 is TGTGCCAGCTCACCACCACGGGATACCCGGGACAGAAACACCATATATTTT.

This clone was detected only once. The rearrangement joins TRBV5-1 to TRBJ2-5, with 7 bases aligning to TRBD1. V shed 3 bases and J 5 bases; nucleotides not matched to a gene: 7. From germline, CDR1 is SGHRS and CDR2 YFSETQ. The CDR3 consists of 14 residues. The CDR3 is CASSWAGGEETQYF. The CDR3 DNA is TGCGCCAGCAGCTGGGCAGGGGGTGAGGAGACCCAGTACTTC. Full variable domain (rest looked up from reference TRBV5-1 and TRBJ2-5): KAGVTQTPRYLIKTRGQQVTLSCSPISGHRSVSWYQQTPGQGLQFLFEYFSETQRNKGNFPGRFSGRQFSNSRSEMNVSTLELGDSALYLCASSWAGGEETQYFGPGTRLLVL.

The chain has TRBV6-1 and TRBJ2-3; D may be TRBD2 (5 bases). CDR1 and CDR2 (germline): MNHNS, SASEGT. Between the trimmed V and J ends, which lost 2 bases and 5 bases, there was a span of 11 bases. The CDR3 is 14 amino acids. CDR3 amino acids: CASSEQLAGDTQYF. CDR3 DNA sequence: TGTGCCAGCAGTGAACAGCTAGCAGGAGATACGCAGTATTTT.

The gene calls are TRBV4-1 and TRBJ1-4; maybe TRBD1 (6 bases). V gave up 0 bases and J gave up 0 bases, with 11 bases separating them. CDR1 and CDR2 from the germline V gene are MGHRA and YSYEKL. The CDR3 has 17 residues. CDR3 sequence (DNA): TGCGCCAGCAGCCAAGAGGGACAAGGGGCAACTAATGAAAAACTGTTTTTT. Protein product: CASSQEGQGATNEKLFF.

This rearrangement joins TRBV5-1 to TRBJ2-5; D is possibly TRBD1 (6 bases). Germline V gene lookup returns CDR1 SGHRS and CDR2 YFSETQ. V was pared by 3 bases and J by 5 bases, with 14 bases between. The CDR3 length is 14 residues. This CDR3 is CASSSQGGGETQYF. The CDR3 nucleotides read TGCGCCAGCAGCTCACAGGGCGGAGGTGAGACCCAGTACTTC.

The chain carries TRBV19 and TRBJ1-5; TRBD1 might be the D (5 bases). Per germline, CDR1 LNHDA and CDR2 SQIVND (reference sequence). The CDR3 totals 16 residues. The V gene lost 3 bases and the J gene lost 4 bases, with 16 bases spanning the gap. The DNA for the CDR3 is TGTGCCAGTAGTATCCCCATCCGAAAGGGGAATCAGCCCCAGCATTTT. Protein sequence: CASSIPIRKGNQPQHF.

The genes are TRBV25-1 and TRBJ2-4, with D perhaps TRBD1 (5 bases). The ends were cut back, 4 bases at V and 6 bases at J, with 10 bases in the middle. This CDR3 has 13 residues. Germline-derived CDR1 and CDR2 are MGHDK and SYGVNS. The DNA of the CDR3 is TGTGCCAGCAGTGCAACAGGAATAAACATTCAGTACTTC. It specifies CASSATGINIQYF.

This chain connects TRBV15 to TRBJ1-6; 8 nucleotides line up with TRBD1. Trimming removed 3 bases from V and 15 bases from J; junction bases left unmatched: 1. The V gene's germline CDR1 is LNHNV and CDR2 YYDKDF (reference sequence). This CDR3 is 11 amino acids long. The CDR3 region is CATSSDRGLHF. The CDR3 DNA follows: TGTGCCACCAGCAGCGACAGGGGCCTCCACTTT.

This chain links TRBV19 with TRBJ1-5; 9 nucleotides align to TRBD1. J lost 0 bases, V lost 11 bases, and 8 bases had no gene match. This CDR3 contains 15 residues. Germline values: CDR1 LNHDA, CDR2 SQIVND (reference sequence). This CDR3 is CAATDRGYSNQPQHF. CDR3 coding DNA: TGTGCCGCTACGGACAGGGGCTATAGCAATCAGCCCCAGCATTTT.

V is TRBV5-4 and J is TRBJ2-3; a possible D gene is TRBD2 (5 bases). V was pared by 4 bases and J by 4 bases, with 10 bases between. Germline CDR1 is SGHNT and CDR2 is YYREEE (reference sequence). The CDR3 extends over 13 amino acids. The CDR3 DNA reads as TGTGCCAGCAGCCCCGGGAACCCAGATACGCAGTATTTT. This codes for CASSPGNPDTQYF.

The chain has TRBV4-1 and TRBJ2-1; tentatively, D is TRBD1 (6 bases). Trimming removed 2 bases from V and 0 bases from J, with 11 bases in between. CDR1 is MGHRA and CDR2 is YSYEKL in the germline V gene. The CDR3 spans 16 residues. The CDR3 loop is CASSQPDRSSYNEQFF. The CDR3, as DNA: TGCGCCAGCAGCCAACCAGACAGGTCCTCCTACAATGAGCAGTTCTTC.

The CDR3 reads CASSLDRGSGSPLHF. The CDR3, as DNA: TGTGCCAGCAGCTTAGACAGGGGAAGCGGCTCACCCCTCCACTTT. The V gene is TRBV7-9, the J gene TRBJ1-6, with 7 bases identical to TRBD1. V gave up 1 base and J gave up 10 bases; unmatched junction bases: 7. The CDR3 runs 15 residues. Germline V CDR1 and CDR2: SEHNR, FQNEAQ (reference sequence).

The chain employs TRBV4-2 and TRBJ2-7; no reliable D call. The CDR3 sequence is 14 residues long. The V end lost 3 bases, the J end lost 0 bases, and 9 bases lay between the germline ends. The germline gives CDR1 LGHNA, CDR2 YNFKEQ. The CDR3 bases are TGTGCCAGCAGCCATAGACAAGACTCCTACGAGCAGTACTTC. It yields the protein CASSHRQDSYEQYF.

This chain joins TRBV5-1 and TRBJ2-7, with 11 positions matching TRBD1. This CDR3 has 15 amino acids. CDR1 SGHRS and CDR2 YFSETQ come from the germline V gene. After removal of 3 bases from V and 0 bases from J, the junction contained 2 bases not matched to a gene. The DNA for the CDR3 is TGCGCCAGCAGCTGGACAGGGGGCGTCTCCTACGAGCAGTACTTC. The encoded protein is CASSWTGGVSYEQYF. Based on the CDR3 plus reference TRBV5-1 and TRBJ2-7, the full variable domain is KAGVTQTPRYLIKTRGQQVTLSCSPISGHRSVSWYQQTPGQGLQFLFEYFSETQRNKGNFPGRFSGRQFSNSRSEMNVSTLELGDSALYLCASSWTGGVSYEQYFGPGTRLTVT.

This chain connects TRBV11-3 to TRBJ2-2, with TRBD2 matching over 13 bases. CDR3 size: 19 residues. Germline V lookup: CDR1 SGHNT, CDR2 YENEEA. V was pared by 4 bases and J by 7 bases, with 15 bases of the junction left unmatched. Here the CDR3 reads CASSSGLAGAPPYGGELFF. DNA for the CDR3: TGTGCCAGCAGCTCCGGACTAGCGGGGGCCCCCCCCTACGGCGGGGAGCTGTTTTTT.